This TCR beta chain comes out of a study of OX40 agonist ivuxolimab in advanced cancers. Study details: Patients with hepatocellular carcinoma, melanoma, renal cell or head and neck cancer made up the dose-escalation patients.

Sequenced by immunoSEQ multiplex PCR; TCRdb stores in-frame clones only, minus some. The sample has some 18,000 clones, around 80% seen once. The CDR3 contains 14 residues. J gave up 5 bases and V 2 bases, and 5 bases lay outside the gene matches. Per the germline V gene, CDR1 is ENHRY and CDR2 is SYGVKD. This rearrangement joins TRBV10-3 to TRBJ1-2; TRBD1 matches 7 bases. This receptor was taken from an adult with an advanced solid tumor such as melanoma, head and neck, liver or kidney cancer. The specimen comprised CD4+ or CD8+ T cells sorted from blood, sampled in a trial of the OX40 agonist ivuxolimab. CDR3 DNA sequence: TGTGCCATCAGTGAGCCAAGGGACAGATATGGCTACACCTTC. Translating gives CAISEPRDRYGYTF.